This entry features one TCR beta chain sequence. Its antigen is not identified. Each subset's genomic DNA was split evenly across several immunoSEQ plates. 200 ng DNA, 25,000 to 30,000 T cell genomes, went into each sorted-subset replicate PCR. Authors' analysis steps: Junction-only immunoSEQ sequences carried no quality scores, so filtering differed. The data were produced by immunoSEQ multiplex PCR, yet TCRdb's version contains in-frame clones alone and is incomplete. That table is the source of V, J and clone size, and D and trimming were worked out from the DNA. In the table there are around 2,000,000 clones, about 95% of which are singletons. These data belong to a study of shared clonotypes between healthy human individuals. The study, taken as a whole, reports: Blood was the only sampled material, and tissue repertoires likely differ.

The CDR3 sequence is 13 residues long. V gave up 4 bases and J gave up 5 bases; unmatched junction bases: 4. Germline CDR1 reads SGHVS; CDR2 reads FQNEAQ. Selected positively for CCR7 and CD45RO-negative, naive CD8 cells excluded terminally differentiated effector memory CD45RA+ cells. Sample: naive CD8+ T cells sorted from blood. This sequence originates from a man between 18 and 29 years old in good health. The J gene is TRBJ2-5, the V gene TRBV7-8; 7 nucleotides agree with TRBD2. DNA of the CDR3: TGTGCCAGCAGCTGGACTAGGGCGGAGACCCAGTACTTC. Translated, it gives CASSWTRAETQYF.